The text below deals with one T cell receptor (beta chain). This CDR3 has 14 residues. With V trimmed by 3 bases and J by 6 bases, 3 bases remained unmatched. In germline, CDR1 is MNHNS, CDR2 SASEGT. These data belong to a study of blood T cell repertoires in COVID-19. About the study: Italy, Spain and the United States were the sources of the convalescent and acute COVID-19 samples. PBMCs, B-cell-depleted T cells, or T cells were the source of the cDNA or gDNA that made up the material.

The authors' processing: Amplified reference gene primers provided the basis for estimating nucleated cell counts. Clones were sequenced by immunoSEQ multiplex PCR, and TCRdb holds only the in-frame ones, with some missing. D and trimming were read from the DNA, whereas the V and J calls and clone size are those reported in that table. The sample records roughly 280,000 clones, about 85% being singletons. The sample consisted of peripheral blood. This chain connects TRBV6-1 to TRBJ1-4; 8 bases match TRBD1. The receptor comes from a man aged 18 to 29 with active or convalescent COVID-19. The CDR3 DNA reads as TGTGCCAGCAGTGACGGACAGGGTTATGAAAAACTGTTTTTT. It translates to CASSDGQGYEKLFF.